This T cell receptor (beta chain) came from a study of blood T cells in healthy people across ages. A word on this clonotype: What it binds is not known.

Using a J-beta primer mix together with a sample-barcoded 5' primer, a second PCR was run for roughly 6 to 11 cycles. TCRdb redid the calling of the 5' RACE reads with MiXCR, one entry per CDR3 protein. The sample carries 1.5 million to 2 million distinct CDR3 sequences, around 42% recorded once. Findings and limits, study-wide: It was not known whether donors were CMV positive (a possible confounder of expanded clonotype changes).

V lost 3 bases to trimming and J lost 0 bases, with 15 bases between them. This CDR3 is 17 amino acids long. Sequencing was performed on blood. V and J are TRBV12-3 or TRBV12-4 and TRBJ2-1, with TRBD2 as a possible D gene (6 bases). The receptor's source is a human donor in good health. The CDR3 DNA sequence: TGTGCCAGCAGTTTGACTAGTCGAACGAGCTCCTACAATGAGCAGTTCTTC. It specifies CASSLTSRTSSYNEQFF.